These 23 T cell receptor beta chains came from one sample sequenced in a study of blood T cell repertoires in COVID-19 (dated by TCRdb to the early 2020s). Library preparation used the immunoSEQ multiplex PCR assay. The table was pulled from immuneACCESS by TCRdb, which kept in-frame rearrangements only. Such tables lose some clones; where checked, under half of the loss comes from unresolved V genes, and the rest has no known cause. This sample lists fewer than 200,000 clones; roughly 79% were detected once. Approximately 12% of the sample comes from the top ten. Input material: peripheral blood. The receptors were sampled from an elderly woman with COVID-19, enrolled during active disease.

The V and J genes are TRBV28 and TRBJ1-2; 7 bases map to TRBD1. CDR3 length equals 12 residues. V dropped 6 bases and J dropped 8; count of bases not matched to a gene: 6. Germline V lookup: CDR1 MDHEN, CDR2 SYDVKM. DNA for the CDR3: TGTGCCAGCAGCCAGGGGGAGAGGGGCTACACCTTC. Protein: CASSQGERGYTF.

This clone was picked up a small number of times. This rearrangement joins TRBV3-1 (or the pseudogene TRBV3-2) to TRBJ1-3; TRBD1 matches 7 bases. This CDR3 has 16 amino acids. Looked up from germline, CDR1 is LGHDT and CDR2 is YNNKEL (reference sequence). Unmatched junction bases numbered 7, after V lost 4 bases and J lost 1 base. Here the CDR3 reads CASSRAQQGSGNTIYF. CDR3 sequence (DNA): TGTGCCAGCAGCCGCGCACAACAGGGGTCTGGAAACACCATATATTTT.

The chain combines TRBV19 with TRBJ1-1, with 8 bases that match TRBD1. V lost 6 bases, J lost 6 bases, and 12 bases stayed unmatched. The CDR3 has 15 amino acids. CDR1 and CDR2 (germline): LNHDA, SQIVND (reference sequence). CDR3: CASRRPQGARSEAFF. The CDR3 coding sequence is TGTGCCAGTAGAAGACCTCAGGGGGCAAGATCTGAAGCTTTCTTT.

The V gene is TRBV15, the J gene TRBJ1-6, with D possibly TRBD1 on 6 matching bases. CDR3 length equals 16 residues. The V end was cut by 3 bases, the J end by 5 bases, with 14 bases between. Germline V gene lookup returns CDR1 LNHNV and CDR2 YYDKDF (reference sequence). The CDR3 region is CATSRRQVLNNSPLHF. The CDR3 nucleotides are TGTGCCACCAGCAGGAGACAGGTTCTCAATAATTCACCCCTCCACTTT.

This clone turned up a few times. The CDR3 region is CASSDHIYGTLGDEKLFF. CDR3 nucleotide sequence: TGTGCCAGCAGTGACCATATTTACGGGACTCTTGGTGATGAAAAACTGTTTTTT. The genes are TRBV6-1 and TRBJ1-4, with D possibly being TRBD1 (5 bases). V was pared by 3 bases and J by 6 bases, with 23 bases between. This CDR3 is built from 18 residues. From germline, CDR1 is MNHNS and CDR2 SASEGT.

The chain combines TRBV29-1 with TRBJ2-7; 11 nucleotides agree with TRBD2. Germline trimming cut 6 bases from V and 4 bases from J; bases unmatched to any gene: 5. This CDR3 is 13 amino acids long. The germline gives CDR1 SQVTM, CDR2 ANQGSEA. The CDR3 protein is CSVSGTSGYEQYF. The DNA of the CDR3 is TGCAGCGTCTCCGGGACTAGCGGTTACGAGCAGTACTTC.

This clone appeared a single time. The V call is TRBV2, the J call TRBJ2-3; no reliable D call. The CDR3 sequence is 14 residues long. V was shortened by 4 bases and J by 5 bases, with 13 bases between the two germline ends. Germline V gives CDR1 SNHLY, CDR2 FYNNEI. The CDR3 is CASSVGHGGDTQYF. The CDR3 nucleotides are TGTGCCAGCAGTGTTGGTCACGGCGGAGATACGCAGTATTTT. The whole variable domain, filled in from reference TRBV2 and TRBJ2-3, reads EPEVTQTPSHQVTQMGQEVILRCVPISNHLYFYWYRQILGQKVEFLVSFYNNEISEKSEIFDDQFSVERPDGSNFTLKIRSTKLEDSAMYFCASSVGHGGDTQYFGPGTRLTVL.

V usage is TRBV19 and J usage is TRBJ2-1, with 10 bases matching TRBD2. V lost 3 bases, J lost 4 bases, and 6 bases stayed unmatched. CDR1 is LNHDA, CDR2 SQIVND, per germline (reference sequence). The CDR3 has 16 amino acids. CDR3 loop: CASSIESSGSYNEQFF. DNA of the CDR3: TGTGCCAGTAGTATTGAGTCTAGCGGGAGTTACAATGAGCAGTTCTTC. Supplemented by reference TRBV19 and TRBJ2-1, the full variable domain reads DGGITQSPKYLFRKEGQNVTLSCEQNLNHDAMYWYRQDPGQGLRLIYYSQIVNDFQKGDIAEGYSVSREKKESFPLTVTSAQKNPTAFYLCASSIESSGSYNEQFFGPGTRLTVL.

In DNA, the CDR3 is TGTGCCAGCTCACCGCGACAGGGGGCCGGGTATGGCTACACCTTC. Its translation: CASSPRQGAGYGYTF. This sequence joins TRBV18 and TRBJ1-2; 10 nucleotides agree with TRBD1. V dropped 3 bases and J dropped 5; count of bases not matched to a gene: 6. The CDR3 loop spans 15 amino acids. Germline V gene sequence: CDR1 KGHSH, CDR2 LQKENI.

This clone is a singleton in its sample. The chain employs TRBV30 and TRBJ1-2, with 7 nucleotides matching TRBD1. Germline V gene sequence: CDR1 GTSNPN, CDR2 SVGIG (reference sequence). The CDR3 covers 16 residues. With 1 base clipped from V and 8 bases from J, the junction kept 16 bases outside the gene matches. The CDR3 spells CAWSARLTGDPGGYTF. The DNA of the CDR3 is TGTGCCTGGAGTGCCCGCTTAACAGGGGACCCCGGGGGCTACACCTTC.

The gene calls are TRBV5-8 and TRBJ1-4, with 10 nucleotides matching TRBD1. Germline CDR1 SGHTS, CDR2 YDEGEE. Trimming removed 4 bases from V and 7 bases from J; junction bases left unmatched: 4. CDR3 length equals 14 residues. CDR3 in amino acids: CASSPWTGGEKLFF. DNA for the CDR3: TGTGCCAGCAGCCCCTGGACAGGGGGTGAAAAACTGTTTTTT.

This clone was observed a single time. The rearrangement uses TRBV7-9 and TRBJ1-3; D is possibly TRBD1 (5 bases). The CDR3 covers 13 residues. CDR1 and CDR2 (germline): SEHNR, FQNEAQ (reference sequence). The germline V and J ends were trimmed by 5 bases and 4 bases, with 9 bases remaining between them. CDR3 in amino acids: CASSPGAGNTIYF. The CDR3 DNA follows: TGTGCCAGCAGCCCTGGGGCAGGAAACACCATATATTTT. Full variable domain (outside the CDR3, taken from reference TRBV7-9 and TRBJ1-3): DTGVSQNPRHKITKRGQNVTFRCDPISEHNRLYWYRQTLGQGPEFLTYFQNEAQLEKSRLLSDRFSAERPKGSFSTLEIQRTEQGDSAMYLCASSPGAGNTIYFGEGSWLTVV.

Here the CDR3 reads CASSITKDTEAFF. CDR3 nucleotides: TGTGCCAGTAGTATTACTAAGGACACTGAAGCTTTCTTT. The V gene is TRBV19, the J gene TRBJ1-1; D is unresolved. The germline V gene has CDR1 LNHDA and CDR2 SQIVND (reference sequence). The V end lost 3 bases, the J end lost 3 bases, and 8 bases lay between the germline ends. The CDR3 has 13 residues.

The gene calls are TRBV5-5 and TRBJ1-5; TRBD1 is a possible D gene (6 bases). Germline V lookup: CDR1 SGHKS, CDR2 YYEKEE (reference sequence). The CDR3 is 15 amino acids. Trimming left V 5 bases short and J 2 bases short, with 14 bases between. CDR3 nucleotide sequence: TGTGCCAGCAGTATGCAGGGGATCGGCAATCAGCCCCAGCATTTT. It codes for CASSMQGIGNQPQHF.

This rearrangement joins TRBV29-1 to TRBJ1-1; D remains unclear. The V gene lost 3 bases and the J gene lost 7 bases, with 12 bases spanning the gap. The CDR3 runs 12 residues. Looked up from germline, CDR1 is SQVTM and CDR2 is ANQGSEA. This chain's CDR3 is CSVDPAPVEAFF. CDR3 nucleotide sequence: TGCAGCGTTGACCCTGCCCCGGTTGAAGCTTTCTTT.

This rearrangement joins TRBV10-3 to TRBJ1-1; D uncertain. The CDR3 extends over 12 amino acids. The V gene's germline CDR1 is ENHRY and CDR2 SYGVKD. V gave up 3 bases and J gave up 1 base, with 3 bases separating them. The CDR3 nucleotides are TGTGCCATCAGTGACAGGAACACTGAAGCTTTCTTT. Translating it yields CAISDRNTEAFF.

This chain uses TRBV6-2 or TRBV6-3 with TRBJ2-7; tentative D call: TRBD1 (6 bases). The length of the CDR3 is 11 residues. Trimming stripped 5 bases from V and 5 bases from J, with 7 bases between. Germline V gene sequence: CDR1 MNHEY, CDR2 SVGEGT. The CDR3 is CASSNRDEQYF. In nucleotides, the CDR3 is TGTGCCAGCAGTAACAGGGACGAGCAGTACTTC.

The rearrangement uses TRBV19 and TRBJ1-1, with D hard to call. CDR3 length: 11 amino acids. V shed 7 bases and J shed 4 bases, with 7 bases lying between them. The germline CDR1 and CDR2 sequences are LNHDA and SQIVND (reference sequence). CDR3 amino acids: CASIGPTEAFF. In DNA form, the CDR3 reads TGTGCCAGTATCGGTCCCACTGAAGCTTTCTTT.

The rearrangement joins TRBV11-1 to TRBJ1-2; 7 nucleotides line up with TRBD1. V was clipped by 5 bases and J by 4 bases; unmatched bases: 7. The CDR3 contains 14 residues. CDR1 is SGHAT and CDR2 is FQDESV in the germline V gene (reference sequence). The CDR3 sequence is CASSPRQGVYGYTF. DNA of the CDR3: TGTGCCAGCAGCCCACGACAGGGTGTCTATGGCTACACCTTC.

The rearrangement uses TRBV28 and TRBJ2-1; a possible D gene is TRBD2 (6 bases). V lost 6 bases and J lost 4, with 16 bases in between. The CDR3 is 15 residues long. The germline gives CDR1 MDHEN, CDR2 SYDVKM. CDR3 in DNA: TGTGCCAGCAGCCTGACTAGATGGGGATACAATGAGCAGTTCTTC. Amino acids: CASSLTRWGYNEQFF.

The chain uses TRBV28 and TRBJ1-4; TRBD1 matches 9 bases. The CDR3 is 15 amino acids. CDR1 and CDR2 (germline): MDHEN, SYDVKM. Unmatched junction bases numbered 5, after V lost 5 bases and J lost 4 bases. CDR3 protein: CASSGQGKGNEKLFF. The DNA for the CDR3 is TGTGCCAGCAGTGGACAGGGGAAGGGTAATGAAAAACTGTTTTTT.

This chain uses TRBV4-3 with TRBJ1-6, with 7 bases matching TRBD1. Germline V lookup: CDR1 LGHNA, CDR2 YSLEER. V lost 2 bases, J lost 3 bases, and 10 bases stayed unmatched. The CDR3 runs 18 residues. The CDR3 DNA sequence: TGCGCCAGCAGCCAAATATTGGGCCGGGACAGCTATAATTCACCCCTCCACTTT. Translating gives CASSQILGRDSYNSPLHF.

This chain's CDR3 is CASSIQGAGEKLFF. As DNA, the CDR3 is TGTGCCAGTAGTATTCAGGGGGCCGGTGAAAAACTGTTTTTT. This sequence joins TRBV19 and TRBJ1-4; 8 bases match TRBD1. Germline CDR1 reads LNHDA; CDR2 reads SQIVND (reference sequence). V lost 3 bases and J lost 7; bases outside the gene matches: 4. The CDR3 consists of 14 residues.